These 16 T cell receptor beta chains came from one sample sequenced in a study of blood T cell repertoires in COVID-19. TCRdb's copy holds only in-frame clones and misses some; the assay was immunoSEQ multiplex PCR. The data show under 250,000 clones, with 65% to 90% seen just once and 8.5% to 10% held by the top ten. The specimen sequenced was PBMCs or T cells enriched from blood (not recorded which). The receptors come from a woman aged 45-60 years with acute COVID-19.

V gene TRBV24-1 combines with J gene TRBJ2-7, with 11 bases lining up with TRBD1. The junction had 3 bases not matched to a gene; V was cut back by 4 bases and J by 2 bases. The CDR3 contains 15 residues. Germline V gene data show CDR1 as KGHDR and CDR2 as SFDVKD. As DNA, the CDR3 is TGTGCCACCAGTGACCCGGGACAGGGGGCCTACGAGCAGTACTTC. It codes for CATSDPGQGAYEQYF.

This clone has more than one count but fewer than ten. This rearrangement joins TRBV5-4 to TRBJ2-5; tentative D call: TRBD2 (5 bases). Trimming stripped 2 bases from V and 5 bases from J, with 10 bases between. The CDR3 consists of 13 residues. Per germline, CDR1 SGHNT and CDR2 YYREEE (reference sequence). The CDR3 DNA sequence: TGTGCCAGCAGCTTTCAGGAGGCGGAGACCCAGTACTTC. Its translation is CASSFQEAETQYF.

This clone was recorded a few times. The chain's CDR3 is CAISQEGYEQYF. In nucleotides, the CDR3 is TGTGCCATCAGTCAGGAGGGTTACGAGCAGTACTTC. J is TRBJ2-7 and V is TRBV10-3, with D perhaps TRBD2 (6 bases). V was shortened by 5 bases and J by 4 bases, with 9 bases between the two germline ends. This CDR3 has 12 amino acids. Germline CDR1 reads ENHRY; CDR2 reads SYGVKD.

V gene TRBV9 combines with J gene TRBJ1-5; 7 bases fit TRBD1. V shed 3 bases and J 7 bases; nucleotides not matched to a gene: 10. Germline V gene data show CDR1 as SGDLS and CDR2 as YYNGEE. The CDR3 totals 15 residues. This CDR3 is CASSASTGWNQPQHF. The CDR3 DNA follows: TGTGCCAGCAGCGCCTCGACAGGGTGGAACCAGCCCCAGCATTTT.

The chain uses TRBV29-1 and TRBJ1-4; D gene uncertain. Trimming left V 6 bases short and J 8 bases short, with 16 bases between. The length of the CDR3 is 13 residues. Germline CDR1 and CDR2: SQVTM and ANQGSEA. Here the CDR3 reads CSVGMRGWEKLFF. The DNA for the CDR3 is TGCAGCGTGGGGATGCGGGGTTGGGAAAAACTGTTTTTT.

This chain joins TRBV6-2 or TRBV6-3 and TRBJ1-1, with D unresolved. CDR3 length: 11 residues. The V end was cut by 6 bases, the J end by 4 bases, with 6 bases between. Germline V gene sequence: CDR1 MNHEY, CDR2 SVGEGT. CDR3 bases: TGTGCCAGCAGCGAGGGCACTGAAGCTTTCTTT. It codes for CASSEGTEAFF.

This clone was found a few times. This chain connects TRBV18 to TRBJ2-6; D is uncertain. Trimming shortened V by 1 base and J by 0 bases, and 10 bases separated the two germline ends. Germline V lookup: CDR1 KGHSH, CDR2 LQKENI. The CDR3 length is 17 residues. The CDR3 spells CASSPLVTNSGANVLTF. The DNA of the CDR3 is TGTGCCAGCTCACCACTTGTCACAAACTCTGGGGCCAACGTCCTGACTTTC. The full variable domain, with the rest looked up from reference TRBV18 and TRBJ2-6, is NAGVMQNPRHLVRRRGQEARLRCSPMKGHSHVYWYRQLPEEGLKFMVYLQKENIIDESGMPKERFSAEFPKEGPSILRIQQVVRGDSAAYFCASSPLVTNSGANVLTFGAGSRLTVL.

This chain uses TRBV19 with TRBJ1-1, with unresolved D. Per the germline V gene, CDR1 is LNHDA and CDR2 is SQIVND (reference sequence). The CDR3 is 17 amino acids. The V and J ends lost 5 bases and 5 bases respectively, with 24 bases between them. CDR3 coding DNA: TGTGCCAGTAGTTTTCTGTCTGGTTCTGGGGAGAGGACTGAAGCTTTCTTT. This gives the protein CASSFLSGSGERTEAFF.

The chain employs TRBV7-2 and TRBJ1-3; D remains unclear. The V gene lost 5 bases and the J gene lost 2 bases, with 19 bases spanning the gap. The CDR3 consists of 17 residues. The germline V gene encodes CDR1 SGHTA and CDR2 FQGNSA. CDR3 in amino acids: CASSPTSTGSAGNTIYF. The CDR3, as DNA: TGTGCCAGCAGCCCAACCTCAACCGGGTCTGCTGGAAACACCATATATTTT.

The CDR3 sequence is CASSPGRTSYEQYF. CDR3 in DNA: TGTGCCAGCAGCCCCGGTCGGACTTCTTACGAGCAGTACTTC. The rearrangement uses TRBV11-1 and TRBJ2-7, with D perhaps TRBD2 (5 bases). This CDR3 has 14 amino acids. Germline CDR1 and CDR2: SGHAT and FQDESV (reference sequence). V lost 5 bases to trimming and J lost 4 bases, with 15 bases between them.

The chain recombines TRBV15 with TRBJ1-1, with 8 bases fitting TRBD1. Germline values: CDR1 LNHNV, CDR2 YYDKDF (reference sequence). This CDR3 has 13 amino acids. Trimming at V came to 5 bases and at J to 5 bases, leaving 4 bases not matched to a gene. The CDR3: CATSQGAITEAFF. CDR3 in DNA: TGTGCCACCAGCCAGGGGGCTATAACTGAAGCTTTCTTT.

In DNA, the CDR3 is TGCGCCAGCAGCCAACAGTCGCCCGACTTGAGCACCTACAATGAGCAGTTCTTC. As protein: CASSQQSPDLSTYNEQFF. The V call is TRBV4-1, the J call TRBJ2-1; D remains unclear. Germline CDR1 MGHRA, CDR2 YSYEKL. The CDR3 contains 18 residues. Between the trimmed V and J ends, which lost 2 bases and 2 bases, there was a span of 19 bases.

The rearrangement uses TRBV11-2 and TRBJ1-4; D is undetermined. The CDR3 is 14 residues long. V was cut by 1 base and J by 8 bases, with 11 bases left in between. In germline, CDR1 is SGHAT, CDR2 FQNNGV. As DNA, the CDR3 is TGTGCCAGCAGCTTAGGCAGGTGGGCCGAAAAACTGTTTTTT. Translating it yields CASSLGRWAEKLFF.

This chain uses TRBV7-6 with TRBJ2-7, with 7 bases matching TRBD1. Trimming removed 5 bases from V and 3 bases from J; junction bases left unmatched: 13. Germline V gene sequence: CDR1 SGHVS, CDR2 FNYEAQ. The CDR3 length is 16 residues. The CDR3 DNA follows: TGTGCCAGCAGCCGAAATCCGACAGGGCAGGTCTACGAGCAGTACTTC. The encoded protein is CASSRNPTGQVYEQYF.

J is TRBJ2-6 and V is TRBV9; tentative D call: TRBD1 (6 bases). CDR3 length: 17 amino acids. Trimming cost V 3 bases and J 2 bases, with 15 bases left between them. CDR1 SGDLS and CDR2 YYNGEE come from the germline V gene. DNA of the CDR3: TGTGCCAGCAGCGCCCAAACAGGGCTGACTGGGGCCAACGTCCTGACTTTC. Translation: CASSAQTGLTGANVLTF. The variable domain in full, with the rest retrieved from reference TRBV9 and TRBJ2-6, is DSGVTQTPKHLITATGQRVTLRCSPRSGDLSVYWYQQSLDQGLQFLIQYYNGEERAKGNILERFSAQQFPDLHSELNLSSLELGDSALYFCASSAQTGLTGANVLTFGAGSRLTVL.

This clone was counted a few times. The chain recombines TRBV19 with TRBJ1-6; 7 positions agree with TRBD1. From germline, CDR1 is LNHDA and CDR2 SQIVND (reference sequence). Trimming took 4 bases from V and 7 from J; bases not matched to a gene: 10. The CDR3 covers 16 residues. In nucleotides, the CDR3 is TGTGCCAGTAGTACACGCCCAGGGGGGTCAAATTCACCCCTCCACTTT. Its translation is CASSTRPGGSNSPLHF.